These T cell receptor beta chains were read from a single sample in a study of cytomegalovirus exposure and HLA in healthy donors. Sequencing was performed with immunoSEQ multiplex PCR; in TCRdb, only in-frame clones are kept and a portion is missing. The profile covers 150,000 or so clones, with about 90% appearing a single time and 5.5% to 7% taken by the ten largest. Material for sequencing was PBMCs. The receptors originated from a woman aged 25 to 45 in good health and CMV-seropositive. Each CDR3 is given with its conserved first and last residue.

j_call v_call cdr3_aa
TRBJ1-1 TRBV6-5 CASSSRVLTEAFF
TRBJ1-5 TRBV6-6 CAGGGASSDQPQHF
TRBJ1-2 TRBV15 CATSGTGGKAF
TRBJ1-3 TRBV5-6 CASSLGGWSQSSGNTIYF
TRBJ1-3 TRBV15 CATSFSMRQGAGNTIYF
TRBJ1-5 TRBV7-2 CASSLARLEPQHF
TRBJ2-1 TRBV23-1 CAEVGGQNQNEQFF
TRBJ2-7 TRBV28 CASSEVRDTRQYF
TRBJ1-2 TRBV28 CASTIPGYGYTF
TRBJ2-1 TRBV4-2 CASSQDAALEQFF
TRBJ1-2 TRBV28 CASSLGWGDYGYTF
TRBJ2-7 TRBV28 CASSSWTSGTYEQYF
TRBJ1-1 TRBV6-5 CASSLTGSGTEAFF
TRBJ2-1 TRBV6-1 CASSELYNEQFF
TRBJ2-1 TRBV6-4 CASSDSDNLSGEQFF
TRBJ2-2 TRBV7-3 CASSLTGRANGELFF
TRBJ2-7 TRBV4-1 CASSQAPGPPGDEQYF
TRBJ1-3 TRBV6-6 CASSRRGEPGNTIYF
TRBJ2-7 TRBV5-4 CASSIPGQENYEQYF
TRBJ2-1 TRBV7-9 CASSLIWDYPSHNEQFF
TRBJ1-5 TRBV28 CASRPSGTDNQPQHF
TRBJ2-5 TRBV11-2 CASSSHRGLRQETQYF
TRBJ2-5 TRBV5-1 CASSGGRTSGSTYQETQYF
TRBJ2-3 TRBV10-1 CASSRGLAGTDTQYF
TRBJ2-1 TRBV6-5 CASSYRGGDLYNEQFF
TRBJ2-1 TRBV27 CASSLIAGARDNEQFF
TRBJ1-5 TRBV10-3 CAISRGTSHQPQHF
TRBJ1-3 TRBV21-1 CASSNRQGTGNTIYF
TRBJ2-1 TRBV11-2 CASSLSGAPGNEQFF
TRBJ2-5 TRBV7-8 CASSLRVSGDFQETQYF
TRBJ1-5 TRBV19 CASSIQDTPQHF
TRBJ2-2 TRBV2 CASSAGTSGGARTGELFF